This T cell receptor beta chain is drawn from a study of beta chain features in type 1 diabetes. General study results and limits: Patients with Type 1 diabetes showed moderately but significantly shorter TCRB CDR3s in all four CD4+ subsets. Highly expressing activated T cells could be over-counted with a cDNA template.

This clone was observed a few times. Its antigen is not identified. Expressed TCRB transcripts got sequenced, as all isolated RNA was reverse transcribed. Method: immunoSEQ multiplex PCR; TCRdb's copy keeps in-frame clones and lacks some. This sample yields about 660,000 clones, of which roughly an eighth are seen a single time; 0.035% to 0.045% belongs to the top ten. Germline values: CDR1 KGHSH, CDR2 LQKENI. This CDR3 region has 16 residues. V lost 6 bases and J 0 bases, leaving 15 bases between the germline ends. The gene calls are TRBV18 and TRBJ1-5; the D is unclear. The specimen was naive CD4+ T cells from blood. This TCR was recovered from a man younger than 35 with type 1 diabetes. CDR3 sequence (DNA): TGTGCCAGCTCCCTTACGAGGACGTATAGCAATCAGCCCCAGCATTTT. The encoded protein is CASSLTRTYSNQPQHF.